These 27 T cell receptor beta chains were sequenced from one sample in a study of CD8 T cells in Susac syndrome. RNA totalling about 0.45 to 1 ug underwent reverse transcription with random hexamers. Via MiXCR, TCRdb re-called the immunoSEQ multiplex PCR reads, giving one row per CDR3 protein. The table shows 95,000 to 150,000 distinct CDR3 sequences, with more than 90% occurring only once. Sample: CD8+ T cells from PBMCs. These receptors came from a human donor with Susac syndrome.

CDR3 amino acids: CASSFGTGVNSPLHF. CDR3 coding DNA: TGTGCCAGCAGTTTTGGGACAGGGGTTAATTCACCCCTCCACTTT. The chain employs TRBV28 and TRBJ1-6, with 10 bases lining up with TRBD1. V lost 3 bases, J lost 6 bases, and 2 bases stayed unmatched. This CDR3 region has 15 residues. Germline V lookup: CDR1 MDHEN, CDR2 SYDVKM. The full variable domain, completed using reference TRBV28 and TRBJ1-6, is DVKVTQSSRYLVKRTGEKVFLECVQDMDHENMFWYRQDPGLGLRLIYFSYDVKMKEKGDIPEGYSVSREKKERFSLILESASTNQTSMYLCASSFGTGVNSPLHFGNGTRLTVT.

The CDR3 DNA reads TGTGCCAGCAGCTTAGTTGGGACAGGGAATTTCCTCTACGAGCAGTACTTC. The encoded protein is CASSLVGTGNFLYEQYF. The genes are TRBV11-2 and TRBJ2-7; 9 bases line up with TRBD1. The CDR3 is 17 residues long. In germline, CDR1 is SGHAT, CDR2 FQNNGV. The junction had 10 bases not matched to a gene; V was cut back by 1 base and J by 3 bases.

This chain joins TRBV7-9 and TRBJ2-6; no clear D. From germline, CDR1 is SEHNR and CDR2 FQNEAQ (reference sequence). Trimming left V 1 base short and J 12 bases short, with 10 bases between. CDR3 size: 13 residues. CDR3 in amino acids: CASSLVGRPVLTF. The CDR3 coding sequence is TGTGCCAGCAGCTTAGTAGGCAGACCCGTCCTGACTTTC.

In its sample, this clonotype was seen a few times. The rearrangement links TRBV12-3 or TRBV12-4 to TRBJ1-5; D gene uncertain. Between the trimmed V and J ends, which lost 3 bases and 0 bases, there was a span of 3 bases. The CDR3 has 13 amino acids. The CDR3 DNA reads TGTGCCAGCAGTTTTGATAGCAATCAGCCCCAGCATTTT. Its protein is CASSFDSNQPQHF.

The gene calls are TRBV6-1 and TRBJ2-5; no reliable D call. V was pared by 3 bases and J by 5 bases, with 7 bases between. From germline, CDR1 is MNHNS and CDR2 SASEGT. This CDR3 has 12 residues. CDR3 nucleotide sequence: TGTGCCAGCAGTGATCCCCGGGAGACCCAGTACTTC. It translates to CASSDPRETQYF.

The genes are TRBV4-1 and TRBJ2-7, with 7 nucleotides matching TRBD1. The germline V gene encodes CDR1 MGHRA and CDR2 YSYEKL. This CDR3 contains 14 residues. The V and J ends lost 5 bases and 1 base, in that order; junction bases with no gene match: 5. This chain's CDR3 is CASSAGTASYEQYF. The CDR3 DNA sequence: TGCGCCAGCAGCGCCGGGACAGCTTCCTACGAGCAGTACTTC.

The chain carries TRBV9 and TRBJ2-4, with D uncertain. The CDR3 is 14 residues long. Trimming removed 0 bases from V and 8 bases from J, with 12 bases in between. Germline V gene data show CDR1 as SGDLS and CDR2 as YYNGEE. As DNA, the CDR3 is TGTGCCAGCAGCGTAGCCCGACCACCGGACATTCAGTACTTC. This sequence encodes CASSVARPPDIQYF. Full variable domain (missing parts from reference TRBV9 and TRBJ2-4): DSGVTQTPKHLITATGQRVTLRCSPRSGDLSVYWYQQSLDQGLQFLIQYYNGEERAKGNILERFSAQQFPDLHSELNLSSLELGDSALYFCASSVARPPDIQYFGAGTRLSVL.

The rearrangement links TRBV30 to TRBJ1-6, with 9 bases aligning to TRBD1. The V gene end was trimmed by 5 bases and the J gene end by 7 bases; junction bases not matched to a gene: 3. CDR1 is GTSNPN and CDR2 is SVGIG in the germline V gene (reference sequence). This CDR3 spans 13 amino acids. In DNA, the CDR3 is TGTGCCTGGGGGGGGACAGGGAATTCACCCCTCCACTTT. This encodes CAWGGTGNSPLHF.

This rearrangement joins TRBV5-1 to TRBJ2-4, with TRBD2 identical over 9 bases. The CDR3 sequence is 17 residues long. CDR1 SGHRS and CDR2 YFSETQ come from the germline V gene. V was clipped by 0 bases and J by 0 bases; unmatched bases: 4. This CDR3 is CASSLAVSGGAKNIQYF. The CDR3 bases are TGCGCCAGCAGCTTGGCCGTTAGCGGGGGAGCCAAAAACATTCAGTACTTC.

The rearrangement uses TRBV9 and TRBJ2-2; D tentatively reads TRBD1 or TRBD2 (6 bases each). The CDR3 loop spans 15 amino acids. The V gene lost 6 bases and the J gene lost 4 bases, with 16 bases spanning the gap. Germline V lookup: CDR1 SGDLS, CDR2 YYNGEE. CDR3 nucleotide sequence: TGTGCCAGCACCAAGGGGGGCGGGACCACCGGGGAGCTGTTTTTT. It is translated as CASTKGGGTTGELFF. The whole variable domain, filled in from reference TRBV9 and TRBJ2-2, reads DSGVTQTPKHLITATGQRVTLRCSPRSGDLSVYWYQQSLDQGLQFLIQYYNGEERAKGNILERFSAQQFPDLHSELNLSSLELGDSALYFCASTKGGGTTGELFFGEGSRLTVL.

The rearrangement links TRBV6-5 to TRBJ1-1; the D is unclear. Germline V gives CDR1 MNHEY, CDR2 SVGAGI. The CDR3 spans 14 residues. Trimming shortened V by 1 base and J by 1 base, and 7 bases separated the two germline ends. For the CDR3, the DNA is TGTGCCAGCAGTTACTGGGAGGGGAACACTGAAGCTTTCTTT. The encoded protein is CASSYWEGNTEAFF.

V and J are TRBV5-1 and TRBJ1-1; a weak D match, TRBD1 (5 bases). Germline V gene data show CDR1 as SGHRS and CDR2 as YFSETQ. This CDR3 region has 13 residues. V dropped 4 bases and J dropped 5 bases, with 12 bases sitting between them. CDR3 coding DNA: TGCGCCAGCAGCCCCTGGGGGGGGACTGAAGCTTTCTTT. Translated, it gives CASSPWGGTEAFF.

The chain combines TRBV30 with TRBJ2-6; the D gene is possibly TRBD1 (5 bases). Germline CDR1 is GTSNPN and CDR2 is SVGIG (reference sequence). Deletions cut 3 bases from V and 2 bases from J, with 8 bases between. The length of the CDR3 is 14 residues. The CDR3 is CAWSTGTGANVLTF. As DNA, the CDR3 is TGTGCCTGGAGCACAGGCACTGGGGCCAACGTCCTGACTTTC.

V gene TRBV19 combines with J gene TRBJ2-3; 7 nucleotides align to TRBD1. Germline V gene sequence: CDR1 LNHDA, CDR2 SQIVND (reference sequence). V trimming: 4 bases; J trimming: 0 bases; junction bases outside the gene matches: 4. CDR3 size: 15 residues. The CDR3 is CASSTGQRSTDTQYF. CDR3 nucleotide sequence: TGTGCCAGTAGTACGGGACAGAGAAGCACAGATACGCAGTATTTT. Combining the CDR3 with reference TRBV19 and TRBJ2-3 gives the whole variable domain DGGITQSPKYLFRKEGQNVTLSCEQNLNHDAMYWYRQDPGQGLRLIYYSQIVNDFQKGDIAEGYSVSREKKESFPLTVTSAQKNPTAFYLCASSTGQRSTDTQYFGPGTRLTVL.

The chain joins TRBV30 to TRBJ1-2, with 9 bases lining up with TRBD1. The germline V gene encodes CDR1 GTSNPN and CDR2 SVGIG (reference sequence). Trimming at V came to 4 bases and at J to 4 bases, leaving 4 bases not matched to a gene. This CDR3 has 13 amino acids. The CDR3 here is CAWNGDRAYGYTF. CDR3 in DNA: TGTGCCTGGAATGGGGACAGGGCCTATGGCTACACCTTC.

The rearrangement uses TRBV27 and TRBJ1-1; 7 bases match TRBD1. CDR1 is MNHEY and CDR2 is SMNVEV in the germline V gene (reference sequence). The CDR3 has 14 residues. The trim removed 1 base at V and 5 bases at J, leaving 4 bases unmatched. CDR3 bases: TGTGCCAGCAGTTTATATTCGGGACAGACTGAAGCTTTCTTT. It is translated as CASSLYSGQTEAFF.

The CDR3 DNA reads as TGCAGTGCTAAGCGGGGGGCGGACACCGGGGAGCTGTTTTTT. Residues: CSAKRGADTGELFF. The chain carries TRBV20-1 and TRBJ2-2, with 9 bases identical to TRBD2. The CDR3 contains 14 residues. The V gene end was trimmed by 4 bases and the J gene end by 3 bases; junction bases not matched to a gene: 3. CDR1 and CDR2 from the germline V gene are DFQATT and SNEGSKA (reference sequence).

This clonotype was observed a single time. The V and J genes are TRBV9 and TRBJ2-2; the D call may be TRBD1 or TRBD2 (6 bases each). The germline V gene encodes CDR1 SGDLS and CDR2 YYNGEE. The V end lost 3 bases, the J end lost 4 bases, and 16 bases lay between the germline ends. The CDR3 is 16 amino acids. This CDR3 is CASSGAGGGSTGELFF. CDR3 DNA: TGTGCCAGCAGCGGTGCTGGAGGGGGGTCCACCGGGGAGCTGTTTTTT.

This clonotype was detected once. This rearrangement joins TRBV7-3 to TRBJ2-7; TRBD1 matches at 8 bases. CDR1 is SGHTA, CDR2 FQGTGA, per germline. With 2 bases clipped from V and 5 bases from J, the junction kept 8 bases outside the gene matches. This CDR3 is built from 15 residues. CDR3 amino acids: CASSLGEDRVHEQYF. DNA of the CDR3: TGTGCCAGCAGCTTAGGAGAGGACAGGGTCCACGAGCAGTACTTC. The full variable domain, its missing parts supplied by reference TRBV7-3 and TRBJ2-7, is GAGVSQTPSNKVTEKGKYVELRCDPISGHTALYWYRQSLGQGPEFLIYFQGTGAADDSGLPNDRFFAVRPEGSVSTLKIQRTERGDSAVYLCASSLGEDRVHEQYFGPGTRLTVT.

The chain combines TRBV19 with TRBJ1-2; a weak D match, TRBD1 (5 bases). The CDR3 is made up of 11 amino acids. Trimming shortened V by 8 bases and J by 7 bases, and 11 bases separated the two germline ends. Germline CDR1 reads LNHDA; CDR2 reads SQIVND (reference sequence). The CDR3 is CASLGTSGYTF. As DNA, the CDR3 is TGTGCCAGTCTCGGGACTTCTGGCTACACCTTC.

This chain connects TRBV2 to TRBJ1-1; D not certain. The CDR3 is 14 residues long. V lost 2 bases to trimming and J lost 4 bases, with 11 bases between them. Germline V gives CDR1 SNHLY, CDR2 FYNNEI. The CDR3 DNA is TGTGCCAGCAGTGAAAATATCTTGGGCACTGAAGCTTTCTTT. Residues: CASSENILGTEAFF.

The V and J genes are TRBV12-3 or TRBV12-4 and TRBJ2-3; D remains ambiguous. The CDR3 has 15 amino acids. Trimming took off 3 bases at V and 2 bases at J, with 12 bases between the two ends. The CDR3 protein is CASSFFTHNTDTQYF. The CDR3 region has the DNA TGTGCCAGCAGTTTTTTTACACACAACACAGATACGCAGTATTTT.

The rearrangement uses TRBV13 and TRBJ2-5; 9 bases fit TRBD1. The ends lost 1 base at V and 4 bases at J; junction bases unmatched: 4. There are 15 residues in the CDR3. Germline V gene sequence: CDR1 PRHDT, CDR2 FYEKMQ (reference sequence). This chain's CDR3 is CASSLEGQGGETQYF. The DNA of the CDR3 is TGTGCCAGCAGCTTAGAGGGACAGGGTGGAGAGACCCAGTACTTC. The entire variable domain, with the rest obtained from reference TRBV13 and TRBJ2-5, is as follows: AAGVIQSPRHLIKEKRETATLKCYPIPRHDTVYWYQQGPGQDPQFLISFYEKMQSDKGSIPDRFSAQQFSDYHSELNMSSLELGDSALYFCASSLEGQGGETQYFGPGTRLLVL.

CDR3 sequence (DNA): TGTGCCAGCAGTCCCCTCGGATTAGGAAAACTGTTTTTT. Translated: CASSPLGLGKLFF. The chain recombines TRBV6-5 with TRBJ1-4; no firm D call. Germline V gene data show CDR1 as MNHEY and CDR2 as SVGAGI. The CDR3 covers 13 residues. Trimming pared 5 bases from V and 10 bases from J, leaving 14 bases between.

This rearrangement joins TRBV3-1 to TRBJ2-7, with 8 bases that match TRBD1. There are 16 residues in the CDR3. CDR1 and CDR2 from the germline V gene are LGHDT and YNNKEL (reference sequence). Trimming at V came to 4 bases and at J to 5 bases, leaving 13 bases not matched to a gene. The CDR3 region has the DNA TGTGCCAGCAGCCTCAAATCCGGGACAGGAACCAACGAGCAGTACTTC. Translation: CASSLKSGTGTNEQYF.

The genes are TRBV2 and TRBJ1-1, with D possibly matching TRBD1 (5 bases). V was shortened by 7 bases and J by 6 bases, with 18 bases between the two germline ends. The CDR3 has 14 residues. CDR1 is SNHLY, CDR2 FYNNEI, per germline. The CDR3 DNA sequence: TGTGCCAGCACCAGAACGGGGCCCCGCGCTGAAGCTTTCTTT. Translating it yields CASTRTGPRAEAFF.

V is TRBV14 and J is TRBJ2-7; 8 bases are a match to TRBD2. The CDR3 is 15 amino acids. Germline assignment: CDR1 SGHDN and CDR2 FVKESK. The J segment lost 2 bases and the V segment lost 2 bases, leaving 5 bases of the junction unmatched. The CDR3 protein is CASSQMSGRTYEQYF. In DNA form, the CDR3 reads TGTGCCAGCAGCCAAATGAGCGGGAGAACCTACGAGCAGTACTTC.